This T cell receptor (beta chain) was captured in a study of blood T cell repertoires in COVID-19. Residents of 24 US areas, aged about 18 to 89 years, made up the participants. Cohort 3 recovery required two negative PCRs, clearance, or symptom resolution. The CDR3 sequence is 14 residues long. After removal of 4 bases from V and 7 bases from J, the junction contained 11 bases not matched to a gene. The V gene's germline CDR1 is SGDLS and CDR2 YYNGEE. Method: immunoSEQ multiplex PCR; TCRdb's copy keeps in-frame clones and lacks some. The sample has 300,000 or so clones, about 90% seen once. The TCR sequence derives from a young woman who had recovered from COVID-19. The rearrangement joins TRBV9 to TRBJ2-7; TRBD1 matches at 7 bases. The sequenced sample consisted of PBMCs or T cells enriched from blood (not recorded which). The CDR3 here is CASSPWTGVGEQYF. CDR3 DNA sequence: TGTGCCAGCAGCCCCTGGACAGGCGTAGGAGAGCAGTACTTC.